The 31 T cell receptor beta chains reported below all come from one sample, sequenced in a study of OX40 agonist ivuxolimab in advanced cancers. TCRdb's copy holds only in-frame clones and misses some; the assay was immunoSEQ multiplex PCR. This sample yields some 58,000 clones, of which around nine tenths are seen a single time; just over 0.6% belongs to the top ten. Sample: CD4+ or CD8+ T cells sorted from blood, taken in a trial of the OX40 agonist ivuxolimab. The source is an adult with an advanced solid tumor such as melanoma, head and neck, liver or kidney cancer.

The chain joins TRBV21-1 to TRBJ2-7. TRBV21-1 is a documented pseudogene. The CDR3 runs to 14 residues. CDR3 residues: CASPPIGTPYEQYF. CDR3 nucleotides: TGTGCCAGCCCTCCTATCGGGACGCCCTACGAGCAGTACTTC.

The chain recombines TRBV5-1 with TRBJ2-2; 13 bases align to TRBD2. The CDR3 has 16 residues. The germline CDR1 and CDR2 sequences are SGHRS and YFSETQ. V shed 4 bases and J 6 bases; nucleotides not matched to a gene: 6. The CDR3 region is CASSPPTSGRAGELFF. CDR3 DNA: TGCGCCAGCAGCCCCCCTACTAGCGGGAGGGCCGGGGAGCTGTTTTTT.

In the case of this clone: At the DNA level, this CDR3 is encoded by other sequences in the same sample as well. V is TRBV28 and J is TRBJ2-7; TRBD1 is a possible D gene (5 bases). V dropped 1 base and J dropped 4 bases, with 5 bases sitting between them. Germline CDR1 reads MDHEN; CDR2 reads SYDVKM. The CDR3 runs 12 residues. The CDR3 here is CASSLSGYEQYF. DNA for the CDR3: TGTGCCAGCAGTTTATCAGGGTACGAGCAGTACTTC.

This clone was observed a handful of times. The rearrangement uses TRBV2 and TRBJ1-5; TRBD1 might be the D (6 bases). V gave up 4 bases and J gave up 4 bases, with 14 bases separating them. The germline CDR1 and CDR2 sequences are SNHLY and FYNNEI. The CDR3 length is 15 residues. This CDR3 is CASSVGLGGNQPQHF. In DNA form, the CDR3 reads TGTGCCAGCAGTGTCGGCCTAGGGGGGAATCAGCCCCAGCATTTT.

The chain recombines TRBV28 with TRBJ2-3; no clear D. The CDR3 totals 13 residues. V shed 2 bases and J shed 0 bases, with 3 bases lying between them. Germline assignment: CDR1 MDHEN and CDR2 SYDVKM. CDR3 amino acids: CASSLRSTDTQYF. CDR3 bases: TGTGCCAGCAGTTTACGAAGCACAGATACGCAGTATTTT.

This chain joins TRBV5-1 and TRBJ2-3; weak D call: TRBD2 (5 bases). The CDR3 runs to 14 residues. Germline values: CDR1 SGHRS, CDR2 YFSETQ. Trimming took off 4 bases at V and 4 bases at J, with 13 bases between the two ends. CDR3 protein: CASSEGYVADTQYF. The CDR3 DNA reads TGCGCCAGCAGCGAGGGTTACGTGGCAGATACGCAGTATTTT.

The V and J genes are TRBV18 and TRBJ1-3, with a possible D match to TRBD1 (5 bases). The CDR3 totals 14 residues. Germline V CDR1 and CDR2: KGHSH, LQKENI. Trimming took 3 bases from V and 3 from J, leaving 9 bases between them. The CDR3 reads CASSPGADGNTIYF. As DNA, the CDR3 is TGTGCCAGCTCACCCGGGGCAGATGGAAACACCATATATTTT.

The chain combines TRBV30 with TRBJ1-1; D not resolved. Trimming took off 4 bases at V and 0 bases at J, with 9 bases between the two ends. CDR1 GTSNPN and CDR2 SVGIG come from the germline V gene (reference sequence). The CDR3 length is 13 residues. CDR3 in amino acids: CAWTQAMNTEAFF. The CDR3 nucleotides read TGTGCCTGGACCCAGGCTATGAACACTGAAGCTTTCTTT.

This chain uses TRBV28 with TRBJ2-1; 7 bases map to TRBD2. The ends lost 3 bases at V and 8 bases at J; junction bases unmatched: 13. Looked up from germline, CDR1 is MDHEN and CDR2 is SYDVKM. The CDR3 has 16 amino acids. In DNA form, the CDR3 reads TGTGCCAGCAGTTTTGCTACTAGCGTAGTTTTCGATGAGCAGTTCTTC. It translates to CASSFATSVVFDEQFF.

The chain is built from TRBV7-3 and TRBJ2-5; a possible D gene is TRBD2 (6 bases). The germline CDR1 and CDR2 sequences are SGHTA and FQGTGA. The CDR3 consists of 15 residues. The V gene lost 5 bases and the J gene lost 4 bases, with 17 bases spanning the gap. The CDR3 DNA reads as TGTGCCAGCAGCATTTCGGGACTGTACGGAGAGACCCAGTACTTC. As protein: CASSISGLYGETQYF. Variable domain in full (rest from reference TRBV7-3 and TRBJ2-5): GAGVSQTPSNKVTEKGKYVELRCDPISGHTALYWYRQSLGQGPEFLIYFQGTGAADDSGLPNDRFFAVRPEGSVSTLKIQRTERGDSAVYLCASSISGLYGETQYFGPGTRLLVL.

The V gene is TRBV11-2, the J gene TRBJ1-2, with D uncertain. V lost 1 base and J lost 2, with 5 bases in between. The CDR3 sequence is 13 residues long. Per germline, CDR1 SGHAT and CDR2 FQNNGV. This CDR3 reads CASSLVSNYGYTF. In nucleotides, the CDR3 is TGTGCCAGCAGCTTAGTCTCAAACTATGGCTACACCTTC. Full variable domain (missing parts from reference TRBV11-2 and TRBJ1-2): EAGVAQSPRYKIIEKRQSVAFWCNPISGHATLYWYQQILGQGPKLLIQFQNNGVVDDSQLPKDRFSAERLKGVDSTLKIQPAKLEDSAVYLCASSLVSNYGYTFGSGTRLTVV.

The chain recombines TRBV28 with TRBJ2-5; a weak D match, TRBD2 (6 bases). With 2 bases removed from V and 1 base from J, the gap between germline ends came to 11 bases. The CDR3 contains 15 residues. Per the germline V gene, CDR1 is MDHEN and CDR2 is SYDVKM. CDR3 sequence reads: CASSLNGLRQETQYF. The DNA of the CDR3 is TGTGCCAGCAGTTTAAATGGACTACGCCAAGAGACCCAGTACTTC.

This chain links TRBV9 with TRBJ1-1; D remains unclear. Germline-derived CDR1 and CDR2 are SGDLS and YYNGEE. Trimming took 5 bases from V and 5 from J, leaving 16 bases between them. The CDR3 extends over 14 amino acids. The CDR3 DNA is TGTGCCAGCAGTCGTCGGTGGGATAAGACTGAAGCTTTCTTT. Residues: CASSRRWDKTEAFF.

This clone came up once. The chain combines TRBV11-2 with TRBJ2-1; tentative D call: TRBD2 (5 bases). The V end was cut by 5 bases, the J end by 2 bases, with 7 bases between. CDR3 size: 13 residues. Germline values: CDR1 SGHAT, CDR2 FQNNGV. The CDR3 nucleotides read TGTGCCAGCAGCCTGACTACCTACAATGAGCAGTTCTTC. It is translated as CASSLTTYNEQFF.

The V and J genes are TRBV7-8 and TRBJ2-1; D is possibly TRBD2 (6 bases). CDR3 size: 15 residues. Germline lookup yields CDR1 SGHVS and CDR2 FQNEAQ. V was cut by 0 bases and J by 8 bases, with 14 bases left in between. The CDR3 reads CASSLARGWGDEQFF. The CDR3 nucleotides read TGTGCCAGCAGCTTAGCGCGCGGGTGGGGGGATGAGCAGTTCTTC.

This clone has a single count. The CDR3 DNA reads TGTGCCAGCAGTGAGACAGCTCTGAACACTGAAGCTTTCTTT. Amino acids: CASSETALNTEAFF. The genes are TRBV6-4 and TRBJ1-1; a possible D gene is TRBD1 (5 bases). Germline V CDR1 and CDR2: MRHNA, SNTAGT. V was trimmed by 3 bases and J by 0 bases, leaving 8 bases between them. This CDR3 spans 14 amino acids.

J is TRBJ1-5 and V is TRBV19; a weak D match, TRBD1 (6 bases). Germline V lookup: CDR1 LNHDA, CDR2 SQIVND (reference sequence). The CDR3 sequence is 15 residues long. Trimming removed 2 bases from V and 4 bases from J, with 12 bases in between. Here the CDR3 DNA reads TGTGCCAGTAGTATACTAGGGGGAAAGAATCAGCCCCAGCATTTT. Translating gives CASSILGGKNQPQHF.

This clone was found a few times. The chain is built from TRBV10-1 and TRBJ1-1; a possible D gene is TRBD1 (6 bases). Trimming took off 10 bases at V and 5 bases at J, with 14 bases between the two ends. Germline V CDR1 and CDR2: WNHNN, SYGVQD (reference sequence). This CDR3 is built from 12 residues. The CDR3 here is CANRARGTEAFF. The CDR3 coding sequence is TGCGCCAACAGGGCCCGAGGGACTGAAGCTTTCTTT.

This sequence joins TRBV7-8 and TRBJ1-5, with D unclear. The CDR3 length is 13 residues. The germline V gene has CDR1 SGHVS and CDR2 FQNEAQ. Trimming took off 0 bases at V and 2 bases at J, with 2 bases between the two ends. The CDR3 reads CASSLARNQPQHF. As DNA, the CDR3 is TGTGCCAGCAGCTTAGCCCGCAATCAGCCCCAGCATTTT.

The CDR3 DNA sequence: TGTGCCAGCACGACAGGGGCTGGTGGCTACACCTTC. Its translation is CASTTGAGGYTF. The chain employs TRBV27 and TRBJ1-2; 8 nucleotides align to TRBD1. The CDR3 loop spans 12 amino acids. Germline V lookup: CDR1 MNHEY, CDR2 SMNVEV (reference sequence). The ends lost 7 bases at V and 7 bases at J; junction bases unmatched: 5.

The genes are TRBV28 and TRBJ2-1, with TRBD2 matching 8 bases. This CDR3 has 15 amino acids. The V gene's germline CDR1 is MDHEN and CDR2 SYDVKM. V shed 10 bases and J 1 base; nucleotides not matched to a gene: 9. CDR3 loop: CATWSGRFSYNEQFF. CDR3 DNA: TGTGCCACCTGGAGCGGGAGATTTTCCTACAATGAGCAGTTCTTC.

This sequence joins TRBV5-4 and TRBJ2-7, with D maybe TRBD1 (5 bases). CDR1 is SGHNT, CDR2 YYREEE, per germline (reference sequence). This CDR3 has 13 residues. Deletions cut 2 bases from V and 3 bases from J, with 9 bases between. CDR3: CASSLARDYEQYF. The CDR3, as DNA: TGTGCCAGCAGCTTAGCCAGGGACTACGAGCAGTACTTC.

The chain recombines TRBV7-9 with TRBJ2-5, with 11 bases matching TRBD2. J lost 5 bases, V lost 5 bases, and 10 bases had no gene match. The CDR3 sequence is 16 residues long. CDR1 is SEHNR, CDR2 FQNEAQ, per germline (reference sequence). DNA of the CDR3: TGTGCCAGCAGCGTTAGAATGTCTAGCGGGAGGGAGACCCAGTACTTC. Protein product: CASSVRMSSGRETQYF.

The J gene is TRBJ1-5, the V gene TRBV30, with D hard to call. The CDR3 runs to 14 residues. Germline-derived CDR1 and CDR2 are GTSNPN and SVGIG (reference sequence). Trimming left V 1 base short and J 0 bases short, with 7 bases between. For the CDR3, the DNA is TGTGCCTGGAGTGGAGACGGTAGCAATCAGCCCCAGCATTTT. It specifies CAWSGDGSNQPQHF.

The chain employs TRBV6-5 and TRBJ2-5, with TRBD2 matching 7 bases. Per germline, CDR1 MNHEY and CDR2 SVGAGI. V dropped 8 bases and J dropped 3; count of bases not matched to a gene: 0. This CDR3 spans 11 amino acids. Here the CDR3 DNA reads TGTGCCAGCCGGGGGGAAGAGACCCAGTACTTC. Protein product: CASRGEETQYF.

This clone occurred once. The genes are TRBV5-8 and TRBJ2-2; 11 bases match TRBD2. The CDR3 consists of 17 residues. V shed 0 bases, J shed 4 bases, and the junction held 5 bases outside the gene matches. Per the germline V gene, CDR1 is SGHTS and CDR2 is YDEGEE. The CDR3 reads CASSLGGLAGVTGELFF. CDR3 in DNA: TGTGCCAGCAGCTTGGGAGGACTAGCGGGCGTCACCGGGGAGCTGTTTTTT. Full variable domain (outside the CDR3, taken from reference TRBV5-8 and TRBJ2-2): EAGVTQSPTHLIKTRGQQATLRCSPISGHTSVYWYQQALGLGLQFLLWYDEGEERNRGNFPPRFSGRQFPNYSSELNVNALELEDSALYLCASSLGGLAGVTGELFFGEGSRLTVL.

The rearrangement joins TRBV2 to TRBJ2-7, with D possibly TRBD2 on 5 matching bases. This CDR3 comprises 11 residues. With 5 bases removed from V and 4 bases from J, the gap between germline ends came to 6 bases. Germline V CDR1 and CDR2: SNHLY, FYNNEI. The CDR3 DNA reads TGTGCCAGCAGTAGGACTTACGAGCAGTACTTC. Amino acid sequence: CASSRTYEQYF.

As concerns this clone: A read error may account for a junction end that differs from germline. The chain couples TRBV2 to TRBJ2-1; D is uncertain. Germline CDR1 is SNHLY and CDR2 is FYNNEI. CDR3 size: 13 residues. Here the CDR3 reads CASSEVGYSEQFF. As DNA, the CDR3 is TGTGCCAGCAGTGAAGTTGGTTACAGTGAGCAGTTCTTC.

The chain links TRBV19 to TRBJ2-7; possible D gene TRBD2, 6 bases. V was shortened by 6 bases and J by 2 bases, with 14 bases between the two germline ends. The CDR3 has 14 amino acids. Germline V lookup: CDR1 LNHDA, CDR2 SQIVND (reference sequence). For the CDR3, the DNA is TGTGCCAGTAGCAGAGATCCTAGCGCCTACGAGCAGTACTTC. Protein product: CASSRDPSAYEQYF.

V usage is TRBV10-3 and J usage is TRBJ1-3; no reliable D call. V lost 7 bases to trimming and J lost 4 bases, with 11 bases between them. The CDR3 has 13 amino acids. Looked up from germline, CDR1 is ENHRY and CDR2 is SYGVKD. The CDR3 region is CAITSGLGNTIYF. CDR3 bases: TGTGCCATCACGAGCGGGCTCGGAAACACCATATATTTT.

This chain joins TRBV29-1 and TRBJ2-3; D not resolved. CDR1 is SQVTM, CDR2 ANQGSEA, per germline. The CDR3 is 13 residues long. Trimming stripped 0 bases from V and 8 bases from J, with 12 bases between. The CDR3 spells CSVEDVGFVTQYF. CDR3 DNA sequence: TGCAGCGTTGAAGATGTTGGGTTCGTTACGCAGTATTTT.